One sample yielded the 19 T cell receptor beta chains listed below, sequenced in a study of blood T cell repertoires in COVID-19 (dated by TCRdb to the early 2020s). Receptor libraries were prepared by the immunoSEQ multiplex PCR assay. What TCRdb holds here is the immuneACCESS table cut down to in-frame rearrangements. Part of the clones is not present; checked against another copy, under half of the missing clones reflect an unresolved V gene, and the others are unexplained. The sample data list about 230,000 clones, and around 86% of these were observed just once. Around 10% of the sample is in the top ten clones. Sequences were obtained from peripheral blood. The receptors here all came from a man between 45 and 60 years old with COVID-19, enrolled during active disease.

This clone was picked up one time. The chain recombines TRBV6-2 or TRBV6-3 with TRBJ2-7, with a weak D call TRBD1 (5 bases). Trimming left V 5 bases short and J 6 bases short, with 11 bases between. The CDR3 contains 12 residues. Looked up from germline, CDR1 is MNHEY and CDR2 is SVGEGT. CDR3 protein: CASSVLGLEQYF. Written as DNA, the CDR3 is TGTGCCAGCAGTGTGTTGGGGCTCGAGCAGTACTTC.

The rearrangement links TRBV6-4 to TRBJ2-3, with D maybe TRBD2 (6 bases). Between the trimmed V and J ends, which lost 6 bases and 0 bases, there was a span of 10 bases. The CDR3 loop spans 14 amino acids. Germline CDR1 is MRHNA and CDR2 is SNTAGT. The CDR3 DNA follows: TGTGCCAGCAGCCCGGAGGGGAGCACAGATACGCAGTATTTT. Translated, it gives CASSPEGSTDTQYF.

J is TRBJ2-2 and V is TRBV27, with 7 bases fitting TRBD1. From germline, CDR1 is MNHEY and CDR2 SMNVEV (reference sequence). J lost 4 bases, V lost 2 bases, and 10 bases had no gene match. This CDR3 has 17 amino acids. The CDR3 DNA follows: TGTGCCAGCAGTTTAACACCGACAGGGAGAGTCACCGGGGAGCTGTTTTTT. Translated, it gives CASSLTPTGRVTGELFF.

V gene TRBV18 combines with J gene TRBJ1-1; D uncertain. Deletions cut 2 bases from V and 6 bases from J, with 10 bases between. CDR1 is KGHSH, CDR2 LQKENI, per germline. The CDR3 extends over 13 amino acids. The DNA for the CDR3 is TGTGCCAGCTCACCAACGGAGGGAGCTGAAGCTTTCTTT. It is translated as CASSPTEGAEAFF.

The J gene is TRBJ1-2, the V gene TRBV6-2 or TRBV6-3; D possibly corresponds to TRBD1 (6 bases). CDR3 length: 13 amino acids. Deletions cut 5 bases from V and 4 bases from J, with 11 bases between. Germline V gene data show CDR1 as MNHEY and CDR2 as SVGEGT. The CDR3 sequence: CASSDRDIYGYTF. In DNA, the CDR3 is TGTGCCAGCAGTGACCGGGACATCTATGGCTACACCTTC.

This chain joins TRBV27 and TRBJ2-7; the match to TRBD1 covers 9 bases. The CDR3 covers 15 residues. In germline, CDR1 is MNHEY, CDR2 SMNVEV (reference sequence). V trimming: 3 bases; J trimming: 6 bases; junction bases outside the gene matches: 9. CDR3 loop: CASSLVGQGITEQYF. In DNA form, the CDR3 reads TGTGCCAGCAGTTTGGTTGGACAGGGGATTACCGAGCAGTACTTC.

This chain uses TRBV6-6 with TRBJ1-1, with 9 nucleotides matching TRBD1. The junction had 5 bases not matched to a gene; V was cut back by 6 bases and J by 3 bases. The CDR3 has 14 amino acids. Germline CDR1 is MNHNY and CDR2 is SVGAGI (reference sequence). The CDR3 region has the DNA TGTGCCAGCAGCCTACAGGGGGCGGACACTGAAGCTTTCTTT. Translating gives CASSLQGADTEAFF.

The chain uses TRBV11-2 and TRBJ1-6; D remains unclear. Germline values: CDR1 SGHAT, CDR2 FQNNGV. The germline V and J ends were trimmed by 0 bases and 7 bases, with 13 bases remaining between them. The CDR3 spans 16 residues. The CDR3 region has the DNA TGTGCCAGCAGCTTAGAGGGCACGATCAACAATTCACCCCTCCACTTT. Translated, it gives CASSLEGTINNSPLHF. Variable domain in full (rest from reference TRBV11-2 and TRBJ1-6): EAGVAQSPRYKIIEKRQSVAFWCNPISGHATLYWYQQILGQGPKLLIQFQNNGVVDDSQLPKDRFSAERLKGVDSTLKIQPAKLEDSAVYLCASSLEGTINNSPLHFGNGTRLTVT.

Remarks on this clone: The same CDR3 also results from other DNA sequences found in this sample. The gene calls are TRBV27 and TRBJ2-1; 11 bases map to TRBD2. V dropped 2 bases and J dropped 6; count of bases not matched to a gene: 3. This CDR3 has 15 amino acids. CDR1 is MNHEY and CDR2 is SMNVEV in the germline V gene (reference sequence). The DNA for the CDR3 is TGTGCCAGCAGTTTAAGGCTAGCGGGGGGCAATGAGCAGTTCTTC. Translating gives CASSLRLAGGNEQFF.

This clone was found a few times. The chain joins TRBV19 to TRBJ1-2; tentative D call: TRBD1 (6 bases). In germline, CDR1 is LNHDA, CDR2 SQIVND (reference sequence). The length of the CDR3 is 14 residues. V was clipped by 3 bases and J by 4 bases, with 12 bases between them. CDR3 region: CASSIGGLLYGYTF. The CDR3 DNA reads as TGTGCCAGTAGTATTGGGGGCCTTCTCTATGGCTACACCTTC. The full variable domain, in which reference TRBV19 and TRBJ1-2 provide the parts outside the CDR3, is DGGITQSPKYLFRKEGQNVTLSCEQNLNHDAMYWYRQDPGQGLRLIYYSQIVNDFQKGDIAEGYSVSREKKESFPLTVTSAQKNPTAFYLCASSIGGLLYGYTFGSGTRLTVV.

The CDR3 loop is CSAEATEKTEAFF. The CDR3 bases are TGCAGCGCCGAAGCCACTGAAAAGACTGAAGCTTTCTTT. The J gene is TRBJ1-1, the V gene TRBV29-1; D remains unclear. Germline CDR1 reads SQVTM; CDR2 reads ANQGSEA. The CDR3 is 13 amino acids. Deletions cut 7 bases from V and 5 bases from J, with 17 bases between. The variable domain in full, completed from reference TRBV29-1 and TRBJ1-1, reads SAVISQKPSRDICQRGTSLTIQCQVDSQVTMMFWYRQQPGQSLTLIATANQGSEATYESGFVIDKFPISRPNLTFSTLTVSNMSPEDSSIYLCSAEATEKTEAFFGQGTRLTVV.

The CDR3 region has the DNA TGTGCCAGCAGCTTAGCGGGATTCTCCTACGAGCAGTACTTC. Translated: CASSLAGFSYEQYF. This chain links TRBV13 with TRBJ2-7, with TRBD2 as a possible D gene (5 bases). Germline V gene sequence: CDR1 PRHDT, CDR2 FYEKMQ (reference sequence). This CDR3 is 14 amino acids long. V was trimmed by 1 base and J by 0 bases, leaving 7 bases between them.

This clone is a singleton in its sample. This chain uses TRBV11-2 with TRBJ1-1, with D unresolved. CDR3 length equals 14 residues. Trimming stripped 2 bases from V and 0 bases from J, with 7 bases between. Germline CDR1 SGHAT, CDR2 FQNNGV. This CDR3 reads CASSLFQMNTEAFF. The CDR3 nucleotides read TGTGCCAGCAGCTTATTTCAGATGAACACTGAAGCTTTCTTT.

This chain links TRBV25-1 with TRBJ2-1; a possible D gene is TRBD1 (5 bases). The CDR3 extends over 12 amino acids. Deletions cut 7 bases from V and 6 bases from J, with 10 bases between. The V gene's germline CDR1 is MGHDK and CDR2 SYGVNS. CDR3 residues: CASTQGVNEQFF. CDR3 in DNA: TGTGCCAGCACTCAAGGGGTCAATGAGCAGTTCTTC.

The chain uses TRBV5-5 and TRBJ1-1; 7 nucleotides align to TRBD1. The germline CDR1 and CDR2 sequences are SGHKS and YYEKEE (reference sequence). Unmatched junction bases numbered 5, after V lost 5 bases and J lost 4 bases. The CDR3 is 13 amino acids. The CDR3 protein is CASSLSGGTEAFF. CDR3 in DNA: TGTGCCAGCAGTTTATCAGGGGGCACTGAAGCTTTCTTT.

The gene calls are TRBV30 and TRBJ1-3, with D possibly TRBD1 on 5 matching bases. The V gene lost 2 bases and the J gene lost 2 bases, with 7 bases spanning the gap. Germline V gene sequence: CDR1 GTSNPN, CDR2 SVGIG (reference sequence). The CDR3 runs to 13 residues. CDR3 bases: TGTGCCTGGAGTCAGGGCGCTGGAAACACCATATATTTT. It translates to CAWSQGAGNTIYF.

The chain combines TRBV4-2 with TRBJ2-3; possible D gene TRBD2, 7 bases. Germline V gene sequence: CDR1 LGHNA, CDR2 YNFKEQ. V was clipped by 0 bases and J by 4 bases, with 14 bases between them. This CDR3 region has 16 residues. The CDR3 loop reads CASSQDTQGGADTQYF. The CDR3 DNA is TGTGCCAGCAGCCAAGATACCCAAGGGGGGGCAGATACGCAGTATTTT.

The CDR3 sequence: CATSDGKGASYF. CDR3 DNA: TGTGCCACCAGTGATGGAAAGGGAGCCTCGTACTTC. The chain uses TRBV24-1 and TRBJ2-7, with D possibly matching TRBD2 (5 bases). The CDR3 totals 12 residues. Deletions cut 3 bases from V and 12 bases from J, with 14 bases between. Germline values: CDR1 KGHDR, CDR2 SFDVKD.

This CDR3 is CASSGHNEQETQYF. The CDR3, as DNA: TGTGCCAGCAGCGGGCACAATGAACAAGAGACCCAGTACTTC. This sequence joins TRBV6-2 or TRBV6-3 and TRBJ2-5; D not resolved. V lost 6 bases, J lost 2 bases, and 13 bases lay in between. The CDR3 consists of 14 residues. Per germline, CDR1 MNHEY and CDR2 SVGEGT.